This T cell receptor beta chain was recorded in a study of beta chain features in type 1 diabetes. Study as a whole: No patient-donor differences in age, gender, total cells or subset yield.

Germline V gene sequence: CDR1 SNHLY, CDR2 FYNNEI. The CDR3 is 16 amino acids. Trimming removed 3 bases at V and 3 bases at J, with 14 bases between. The authors reverse transcribed all of the isolated RNA, so sequencing captured expressed TCRB transcripts. The table came from immunoSEQ multiplex PCR; TCRdb's copy has only in-frame clones and leaves some out. The sample carries about 740,000 clones, 13% recorded once. As regards this clone: What it binds is unknown.

General observations from the study: TCRB CDR3s from Type 1 diabetes patients were moderately but significantly shorter in all four CD4+ subsets.

Sorting of CD4+ naive, central memory, regulatory and stem cell-like memory cells was performed via CD45RO/CCR7/CD25/CD127/CD95/CD27. The sample taken for sequencing was naive CD4+ T cells from blood. The chain carries TRBV2 and TRBJ2-2, with D hard to call. This receptor was taken from a man aged 18 to 30 with type 1 diabetes. The CDR3 region has the DNA TGTGCCAGCAGTGACTCACAGCAAAAAGACACCGGGGAGCTGTTTTTT. It encodes CASSDSQQKDTGELFF.